This T cell receptor beta chain derives from a study of post-analysis software for immune sequencing data. In the study overall: Progressive-relapsing, secondary progressive and relapsing-remitting multiple sclerosis were among the disease courses included.

Unique molecular identifiers had been added to the TCR beta cDNA libraries. There were 1 to 10 million T cells, and about half a million cDNA molecules came from them. One entry per CDR3 protein results from TCRdb running MiXCR on the PCR reads. The sample comprises about 620,000 distinct CDR3 sequences, 44% of which are singletons, and 1.5% to 2% rests with the top ten. A remark on this clonotype: Its antigen is not identified.

With V trimmed by 1 base and J by 13 bases, 7 bases remained unmatched. The CDR3 spans 14 residues. Study observations and caveats: Controls showed lower frequencies than patients for roughly five TRBV segments, and TRBV5-6, TRBV5-1 and TRBV20-1 were among these.

The sequenced sample was blood. The origin of this receptor is a girl under 18 with multiple sclerosis. This chain joins TRBV12-3 or TRBV12-4 and TRBJ1-6, with TRBD1 matching over 7 bases. The CDR3 loop reads CASSLGAGGTPLHF. In DNA form, the CDR3 reads TGTGCCAGCAGTTTAGGGGCAGGGGGAACCCCCCTCCACTTT.